Following are 31 T cell receptor beta chains from one sample sequenced in a study of beta chain features in type 1 diabetes. Study observations and caveats: A moderate, significant TCRB CDR3 shortening appeared in type 1 diabetes across four CD4+ subsets.

Expressed TCRB transcripts were sequenced, since all the RNA that had been isolated was reverse transcribed. Clones were read by immunoSEQ multiplex PCR, and TCRdb kept only the in-frame ones, dropping some. The sample gives 640,000 or so clones, over 13% of which show up once; roughly 0.04% is in the top ten. The antigens for these receptors are not known. Material: naive CD4+ T cells from blood. These receptors all stem from a man younger than 30 with type 1 diabetes.

The J gene is TRBJ2-5, the V gene TRBV2, with D perhaps TRBD2 (6 bases). V lost 7 bases to trimming and J lost 2 bases, with 17 bases between them. The germline V gene encodes CDR1 SNHLY and CDR2 FYNNEI. The CDR3 extends over 15 amino acids. CDR3 loop: CASTLEGTGQETQYF. In DNA form, the CDR3 reads TGTGCCAGCACCCTGGAGGGGACTGGACAAGAGACCCAGTACTTC.

This clone turned up a few times. The genes are TRBV5-1 and TRBJ1-5; D uncertain. There are 13 residues in the CDR3. CDR1 is SGHRS, CDR2 YFSETQ, per germline. V lost 4 bases and J lost 2, with 7 bases in between. The chain's CDR3 is CASSADGNQPQHF. The CDR3 DNA reads as TGCGCCAGCAGCGCCGATGGCAATCAGCCCCAGCATTTT.

This clone was seen only a few times. J is TRBJ2-2 and V is TRBV5-1; D may be TRBD1 or TRBD2 (5 bases each). The CDR3 contains 13 residues. V lost 4 bases and J lost 4, with 8 bases in between. Germline CDR1 SGHRS, CDR2 YFSETQ. Here the CDR3 DNA reads TGCGCCAGCAGCACGGGACCCACCGGGGAGCTGTTTTTT. Encoded protein: CASSTGPTGELFF. Full variable domain (rest looked up from reference TRBV5-1 and TRBJ2-2): KAGVTQTPRYLIKTRGQQVTLSCSPISGHRSVSWYQQTPGQGLQFLFEYFSETQRNKGNFPGRFSGRQFSNSRSEMNVSTLELGDSALYLCASSTGPTGELFFGEGSRLTVL.

The rearrangement links TRBV6-6 to TRBJ2-3; TRBD2 aligns across 12 bases. Germline V gene data show CDR1 as MNHNY and CDR2 as SVGAGI (reference sequence). The CDR3 covers 16 residues. The V and J ends lost 5 bases and 4 bases, in that order; junction bases with no gene match: 7. The CDR3: CASSRTSGGHPDTQYF. In nucleotides, the CDR3 is TGTGCCAGCAGTCGCACTAGCGGGGGGCATCCAGATACGCAGTATTTT.

There are a few counts of this clone. The J gene is TRBJ2-1, the V gene TRBV5-1; D might be TRBD1 (6 bases). There are 15 residues in the CDR3. The V end lost 4 bases, the J end lost 4 bases, and 15 bases lay between the germline ends. Germline V gene lookup returns CDR1 SGHRS and CDR2 YFSETQ. The chain's CDR3 is CASSPNTGSYNEQFF. The CDR3 nucleotides read TGCGCCAGCAGCCCTAACACAGGGTCTTACAATGAGCAGTTCTTC.

The chain has TRBV30 and TRBJ2-5; D is perhaps TRBD2 (6 bases). The CDR3 loop spans 12 amino acids. V was pared by 2 bases and J by 7 bases, with 11 bases between. CDR1 GTSNPN and CDR2 SVGIG come from the germline V gene (reference sequence). The CDR3 DNA is TGTGCCTGGAGTACTGCCGGGGGGACCCAGTACTTC. It encodes CAWSTAGGTQYF.

The J gene is TRBJ1-1, the V gene TRBV7-2; D unresolved. The germline V gene encodes CDR1 SGHTA and CDR2 FQGNSA. The V end lost 1 base, the J end lost 4 bases, and 13 bases lay between the germline ends. The CDR3 totals 15 residues. CDR3 region: CASSLDGPAGTEAFF. The DNA of the CDR3 is TGTGCCAGCAGCTTAGATGGCCCGGCAGGCACTGAAGCTTTCTTT.

This clone was counted between two and nine times. This chain joins TRBV6-5 and TRBJ2-5; D may match TRBD1 or TRBD2 (5 bases each). Trimming left V 5 bases short and J 3 bases short, with 10 bases between. This CDR3 has 13 residues. Germline values: CDR1 MNHEY, CDR2 SVGAGI. The CDR3 nucleotides read TGTGCCAGCAGTAAGATGGGGGAAGAGACCCAGTACTTC. This sequence encodes CASSKMGEETQYF.

The gene calls are TRBV28 and TRBJ2-3; 7 bases agree with TRBD2. V lost 10 bases and J lost 3; bases outside the gene matches: 7. CDR1 and CDR2 from the germline V gene are MDHEN and SYDVKM. The CDR3 length is 13 residues. CDR3 DNA: TGTGCCATCCGCAGGACTAGGACAGATACGCAGTATTTT. It codes for CAIRRTRTDTQYF.

The V call is TRBV7-9, the J call TRBJ2-2; no definite D call. Trimming removed 1 base at V and 7 bases at J, with 4 bases between. CDR3 length equals 12 residues. Germline V gives CDR1 SEHNR, CDR2 FQNEAQ (reference sequence). CDR3 nucleotide sequence: TGTGCCAGCAGCTTAGAAGGCGGGGAGCTGTTTTTT. It codes for CASSLEGGELFF.

The chain combines TRBV29-1 with TRBJ2-5; D possibly corresponds to TRBD2 (6 bases). The CDR3 sequence is 13 residues long. Germline-derived CDR1 and CDR2 are SQVTM and ANQGSEA. V was trimmed by 8 bases and J by 2 bases, leaving 15 bases between them. CDR3 in amino acids: CSTTRTTQETQYF. The CDR3 DNA reads TGCAGCACGACCAGGACTACTCAAGAGACCCAGTACTTC. The full variable domain, completed using reference TRBV29-1 and TRBJ2-5, is SAVISQKPSRDICQRGTSLTIQCQVDSQVTMMFWYRQQPGQSLTLIATANQGSEATYESGFVIDKFPISRPNLTFSTLTVSNMSPEDSSIYLCSTTRTTQETQYFGPGTRLLVL.

This chain links TRBV29-1 with TRBJ2-1, with a possible D match to TRBD1 (5 bases). CDR3 length equals 14 residues. Trimming took off 4 bases at V and 0 bases at J, with 10 bases between the two ends. Germline V lookup: CDR1 SQVTM, CDR2 ANQGSEA. This CDR3 reads CSVVRGISYNEQFF. In DNA, the CDR3 is TGCAGCGTTGTAAGGGGAATCTCCTACAATGAGCAGTTCTTC.

Written as DNA, the CDR3 is TGCAGCACCACAGGGGGGAGCTCTGGAAACACCATATATTTT. Translation: CSTTGGSSGNTIYF. The rearrangement joins TRBV29-1 to TRBJ1-3; the match to TRBD1 covers 8 bases. The trim removed 8 bases at V and 0 bases at J, leaving 6 bases unmatched. The CDR3 is made up of 14 amino acids. Germline V gives CDR1 SQVTM, CDR2 ANQGSEA.

There are a few counts of this clone. This rearrangement joins TRBV4-3 to TRBJ1-4; D remains unclear. Germline V CDR1 and CDR2: LGHNA, YSLEER. V was pared by 1 base and J by 10 bases, with 16 bases between. The CDR3 runs to 15 residues. CDR3 sequence reads: CASSQVVGSQRKLFF. CDR3 nucleotide sequence: TGCGCCAGCAGCCAAGTAGTCGGCAGTCAGAGAAAACTGTTTTTT.

The chain is built from TRBV30 and TRBJ2-1, with TRBD1 as a possible D gene (5 bases). The CDR3 runs 12 residues. Trimming stripped 2 bases from V and 12 bases from J, with 14 bases between. Germline-derived CDR1 and CDR2 are GTSNPN and SVGIG (reference sequence). The CDR3: CAWSRQIRGQFF. In DNA, the CDR3 is TGTGCCTGGAGTAGACAGATACGTGGGCAGTTCTTC.

This clone was seen a handful of times. The chain has TRBV5-4 and TRBJ2-2, with 8 bases lining up with TRBD2. The trim removed 5 bases at V and 6 bases at J, leaving 9 bases unmatched. In germline, CDR1 is SGHNT, CDR2 YYREEE (reference sequence). The CDR3 extends over 15 amino acids. CDR3 in amino acids: CASRPGTRNPGELFF. CDR3 in DNA: TGTGCCAGCAGACCCGGGACTAGAAATCCCGGGGAGCTGTTTTTT.

CDR3 nucleotides: TGTGCCACCGGGAGGGACGGCCTCCAACACTTT. It translates to CATGRDGLQHF. This chain connects TRBV15 to TRBJ1-6, with D possibly being TRBD1 (5 bases). V shed 8 bases and J shed 19 bases, with 18 bases lying between them. The length of the CDR3 is 11 residues. Germline V gene lookup returns CDR1 LNHNV and CDR2 YYDKDF (reference sequence).

The rearrangement uses TRBV6-5 and TRBJ2-3; D gene unclear. The V gene's germline CDR1 is MNHEY and CDR2 SVGAGI. The CDR3 spans 15 residues. Trimming removed 0 bases at V and 0 bases at J, with 7 bases between. The CDR3 bases are TGTGCCAGCAGTTACTCGATGGGAAGCACAGATACGCAGTATTTT. Protein product: CASSYSMGSTDTQYF.

The chain links TRBV7-8 to TRBJ1-5, with D perhaps TRBD1 (5 bases). The CDR3 loop spans 15 amino acids. Germline V gene sequence: CDR1 SGHVS, CDR2 FQNEAQ. Trimming shortened V by 5 bases and J by 6 bases, and 17 bases separated the two germline ends. The CDR3 protein is CASSVRAFGGQPQHF. CDR3 bases: TGTGCCAGCAGCGTCAGGGCCTTTGGGGGTCAGCCCCAGCATTTT.

This clone was detected a few times. This CDR3 is also generated by other DNA sequences in the sample. The chain combines TRBV9 with TRBJ2-6; D remains ambiguous. Per germline, CDR1 SGDLS and CDR2 YYNGEE. CDR3 length: 15 residues. The V gene lost 0 bases and the J gene lost 0 bases, with 4 bases spanning the gap. The CDR3 DNA reads as TGTGCCAGCAGCGTAGACCCCTCTGGGGCCAACGTCCTGACTTTC. Translated: CASSVDPSGANVLTF.

V is TRBV6-5 and J is TRBJ1-6; D is perhaps TRBD1 (5 bases). V was pared by 6 bases and J by 9 bases, with 15 bases between. CDR3 length: 14 amino acids. Germline V gives CDR1 MNHEY, CDR2 SVGAGI. The CDR3 DNA reads as TGTGCCAGCAGAAAGGGCAGGGAAGGTTCACCCCTCCACTTT. It is translated as CASRKGREGSPLHF.

This clone was seen a few times. The rearrangement joins TRBV27 to TRBJ2-3; D is ambiguous. In germline, CDR1 is MNHEY, CDR2 SMNVEV (reference sequence). V was cut by 3 bases and J by 1 base, with 8 bases left in between. This CDR3 is 14 amino acids long. Here the CDR3 reads CASSLVSGTDTQYF. The DNA for the CDR3 is TGTGCCAGCAGTTTGGTCTCGGGCACAGATACGCAGTATTTT.

This clone appeared once. This rearrangement joins TRBV6-5 to TRBJ2-7; D gene unclear. Trimming cost V 6 bases and J 0 bases, with 9 bases left between them. CDR1 and CDR2 (germline): MNHEY, SVGAGI. This CDR3 has 13 amino acids. The CDR3 protein is CASRPSTSYEQYF. Written as DNA, the CDR3 is TGTGCCAGCAGACCGTCAACCTCCTACGAGCAGTACTTC.

V gene TRBV30 combines with J gene TRBJ2-5; TRBD1 matches at 8 bases. The tail of the sequence fits TRBJ2-7 better, so the J call may be wrong. The CDR3 length is 17 residues. CDR1 is GTSNPN, CDR2 SVGIG, per germline (reference sequence). The CDR3 reads CAWTRLFGRQGAHEQYF. Written as DNA, the CDR3 is TGTGCCTGGACCCGACTTTTTGGGAGGCAGGGGGCCCACGAGCAGTACTTC.

This clone was recorded a few times. CDR3 nucleotides: TGTGCCAGCAGTTCGCCACAGGTTATGTATGCAGATACGCAGTATTTT. Its translation is CASSSPQVMYADTQYF. The chain uses TRBV28 and TRBJ2-3; D may be TRBD1 (5 bases). The germline CDR1 and CDR2 sequences are MDHEN and SYDVKM. Trimming cost V 4 bases and J 4 bases, with 18 bases left between them. The CDR3 totals 16 residues.

The gene calls are TRBV9 and TRBJ2-7; D gene unclear. V was trimmed by 2 bases and J by 3 bases, leaving 15 bases between them. Germline CDR1 reads SGDLS; CDR2 reads YYNGEE. CDR3 length: 15 residues. The CDR3, as DNA: TGTGCCAGCAGCGTCGGCGCGCAGCCCGACTACGAGCAGTACTTC. The encoded protein is CASSVGAQPDYEQYF.

The V and J genes are TRBV29-1 and TRBJ1-1; a weak D match, TRBD1 (6 bases). The V gene's germline CDR1 is SQVTM and CDR2 ANQGSEA. This CDR3 is built from 12 residues. The ends were cut back, 6 bases at V and 4 bases at J, with 12 bases in the middle. CDR3 amino acids: CSVGGLPTEAFF. CDR3 coding DNA: TGCAGCGTAGGGGGACTCCCCACTGAAGCTTTCTTT.

This clone was counted a few times. The CDR3: CACSKGLGELFF. The CDR3 bases are TGTGCCTGCTCCAAAGGTCTCGGGGAGCTGTTTTTT. V usage is TRBV30 and J usage is TRBJ2-2; D not certain. Trimming took off 6 bases at V and 7 bases at J, with 12 bases between the two ends. There are 12 residues in the CDR3. Germline values: CDR1 GTSNPN, CDR2 SVGIG (reference sequence).

V is TRBV7-9 and J is TRBJ2-3; 11 bases line up with TRBD2. Trimming took 5 bases from V and 5 from J; bases not matched to a gene: 18. This CDR3 has 19 residues. From germline, CDR1 is SEHNR and CDR2 FQNEAQ (reference sequence). This chain's CDR3 is CASSQGTSGHQPWGDTQYF. CDR3 sequence (DNA): TGTGCCAGCAGCCAGGGGACTAGCGGCCATCAACCCTGGGGAGATACGCAGTATTTT.

This chain connects TRBV7-2 to TRBJ1-5; D gene ambiguous. Trimming took off 2 bases at V and 6 bases at J, with 8 bases between the two ends. Per the germline V gene, CDR1 is SGHTA and CDR2 is FQGNSA. CDR3 length: 13 amino acids. The CDR3 bases are TGTGCCAGCAGCTTAAGGACGGGTCAGCCCCAGCATTTT. Its translation is CASSLRTGQPQHF.

The rearrangement links TRBV5-6 to TRBJ2-7; TRBD2 aligns across 10 bases. The germline gives CDR1 SGHDT, CDR2 YYEEEE. The CDR3 spans 15 residues. V gave up 2 bases and J gave up 3 bases; unmatched junction bases: 5. Here the CDR3 reads CASSFRLAGRYEQYF. In nucleotides, the CDR3 is TGTGCCAGCAGCTTCCGACTAGCGGGTCGCTACGAGCAGTACTTC.